The entry below describes one TCR beta chain. Profiled with immunoSEQ multiplex PCR; TCRdb holds only in-frame clones, not every one. In the table there are tens of thousands of clones, approximately 90% of which are singletons. These data come from a study of OX40 agonist ivuxolimab in advanced cancers. Study context: Dose-escalation cases comprised hepatocellular carcinoma, melanoma, renal cell or head and neck cancer. Participants averaged about 60 years of age (range about 23 to 80) and were 75% to 90% male. One hepatocellular carcinoma and two cutaneous melanoma patients partially responded.

The sequencing here drew on CD4+ or CD8+ T cells sorted from blood, taken in a trial of the OX40 agonist ivuxolimab. This clonotype was obtained from an adult with an advanced solid tumor such as melanoma, head and neck, liver or kidney cancer.

CDR3 loop: CASSIGGPEEYGYTF. CDR3 in DNA: TGTGCCAGTAGTATAGGGGGGCCAGAGGAGTATGGCTACACCTTC. The chain links TRBV19 to TRBJ1-2; possible D gene TRBD1, 6 bases. The germline V gene encodes CDR1 LNHDA and CDR2 SQIVND (reference sequence). V was shortened by 1 base and J by 5 bases, with 14 bases between the two germline ends. The CDR3 runs 15 residues.